This TCR beta chain emerged from a study of metastatic and nonmetastatic thyroid tumors. Study-level findings and limits: Reported TCR beta diversity, measured in blood and tumor, was significantly higher for malignant thyroid tumors than for benign nodules.

This clone was counted once. What it binds is not known. Original processing notes: Construction of a distant-metastasis classifier for papillary thyroid cancer relied on CDR3 differences across clinicopathological groups. TCRdb used MiXCR to call clones anew from the PCR reads. It is TCRdb's table, rather than the study itself, that gives the V and J calls and clone size. The data show about 20,000 clones, with 12% seen just once and about 6% held by the top ten. Each patient came to thyroid surgery without any prior treatment (of any kind). The sequence was obtained from a male donor with papillary thyroid cancer or a benign thyroid nodule (not recorded which). Some clones in this sample may be carry-over from other donors' samples. Source material: blood.

The CDR3 reads CASSTPQTGTSTDTQYF. The CDR3 DNA follows: TGTGCCAGCAGCACCCCGCAGACAGGGACTAGCACAGATACGCAGTATTTT. The chain carries TRBV11-1 and TRBJ2-3; maybe TRBD1 (7 bases). The CDR3 loop spans 17 amino acids. Germline-derived CDR1 and CDR2 are SGHAT and FQDESV (reference sequence). V lost 5 bases and J lost 0, with 18 bases in between.